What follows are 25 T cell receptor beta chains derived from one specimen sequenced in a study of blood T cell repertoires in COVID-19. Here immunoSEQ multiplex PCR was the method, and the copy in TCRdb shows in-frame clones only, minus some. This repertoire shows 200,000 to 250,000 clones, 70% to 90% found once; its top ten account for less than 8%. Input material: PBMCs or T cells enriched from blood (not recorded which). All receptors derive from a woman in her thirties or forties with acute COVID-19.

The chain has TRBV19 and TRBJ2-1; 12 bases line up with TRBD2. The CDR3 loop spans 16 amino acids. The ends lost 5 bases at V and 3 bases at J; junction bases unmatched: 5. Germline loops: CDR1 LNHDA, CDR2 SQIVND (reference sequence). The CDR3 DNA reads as TGTGCCAGTAGTCTAGGACTAGCGGGGAACTACAATGAGCAGTTCTTC. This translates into CASSLGLAGNYNEQFF.

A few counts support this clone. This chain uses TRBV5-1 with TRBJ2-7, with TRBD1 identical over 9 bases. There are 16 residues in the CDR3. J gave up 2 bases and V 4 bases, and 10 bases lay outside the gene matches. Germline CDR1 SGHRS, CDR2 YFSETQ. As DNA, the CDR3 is TGCGCCAGCAGCGTAGTCTCCGGGACAGGGCCCTACGAGCAGTACTTC. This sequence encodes CASSVVSGTGPYEQYF. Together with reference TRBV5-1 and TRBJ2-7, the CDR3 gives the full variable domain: KAGVTQTPRYLIKTRGQQVTLSCSPISGHRSVSWYQQTPGQGLQFLFEYFSETQRNKGNFPGRFSGRQFSNSRSEMNVSTLELGDSALYLCASSVVSGTGPYEQYFGPGTRLTVT.

The CDR3 sequence: CASISRGRGTNYGYTF. The CDR3 region has the DNA TGTGCCAGCATTTCAAGGGGGCGAGGTACTAACTATGGCTACACCTTC. The chain couples TRBV2 to TRBJ1-2; the match to TRBD1 covers 7 bases. Germline V CDR1 and CDR2: SNHLY, FYNNEI. The junction had 11 bases not matched to a gene; V was cut back by 7 bases and J by 0 bases. CDR3 length: 16 residues.

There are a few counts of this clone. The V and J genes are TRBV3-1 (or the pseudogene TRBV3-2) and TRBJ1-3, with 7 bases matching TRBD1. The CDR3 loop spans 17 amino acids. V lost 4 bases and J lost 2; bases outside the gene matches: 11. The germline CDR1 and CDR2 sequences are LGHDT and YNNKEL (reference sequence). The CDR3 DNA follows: TGTGCCAGCAGCCTCAAAAGGCCGCAGGGGGCTGGAAACACCATATATTTT. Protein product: CASSLKRPQGAGNTIYF.

CDR3: CASSTGTGNTIYF. In nucleotides, the CDR3 is TGTGCCAGCAGCACAGGGACGGGAAACACCATATATTTT. The chain couples TRBV9 to TRBJ1-3; tentative D call: TRBD1 (6 bases). The germline CDR1 and CDR2 sequences are SGDLS and YYNGEE. The length of the CDR3 is 13 residues. V lost 4 bases, J lost 4 bases, and 9 bases lay in between.

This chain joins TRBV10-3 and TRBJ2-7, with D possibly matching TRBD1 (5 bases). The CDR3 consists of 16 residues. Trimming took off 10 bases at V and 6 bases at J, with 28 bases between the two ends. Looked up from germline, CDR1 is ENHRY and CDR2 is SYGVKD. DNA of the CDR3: TGTGCCACCACCCCGCTGAGCATCCCAGGGCAGTCCGAGCAGTACTTC. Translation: CATTPLSIPGQSEQYF.

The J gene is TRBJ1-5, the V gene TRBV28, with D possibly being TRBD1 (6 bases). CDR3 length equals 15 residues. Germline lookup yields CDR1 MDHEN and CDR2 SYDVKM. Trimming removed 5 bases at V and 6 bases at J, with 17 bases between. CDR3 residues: CASSLQGAPSQPQHF. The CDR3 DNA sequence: TGTGCCAGCAGTCTACAGGGAGCCCCATCTCAGCCCCAGCATTTT.

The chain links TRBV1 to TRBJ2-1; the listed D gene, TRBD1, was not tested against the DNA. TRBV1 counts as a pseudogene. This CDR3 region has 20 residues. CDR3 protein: CTSSQNPPRGNRGRINEQFF. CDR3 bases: TGCACCAGCAGCCAAAACCCGCCTCGTGGGAACAGGGGGCGCATCAATGAGCAGTTCTTC.

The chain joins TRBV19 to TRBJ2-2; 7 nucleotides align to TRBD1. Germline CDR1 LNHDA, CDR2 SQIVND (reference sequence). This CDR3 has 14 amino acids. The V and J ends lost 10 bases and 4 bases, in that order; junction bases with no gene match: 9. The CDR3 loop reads CATEIGTVTGELFF. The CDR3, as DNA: TGTGCCACCGAGATCGGGACAGTCACCGGGGAGCTGTTTTTT.

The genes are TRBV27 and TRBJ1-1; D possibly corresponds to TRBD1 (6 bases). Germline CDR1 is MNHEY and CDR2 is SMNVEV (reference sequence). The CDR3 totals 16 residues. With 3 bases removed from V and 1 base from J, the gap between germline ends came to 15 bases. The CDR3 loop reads CASSFSLGGANTEAFF. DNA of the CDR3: TGTGCCAGCAGTTTTTCTCTGGGGGGGGCGAACACTGAAGCTTTCTTT.

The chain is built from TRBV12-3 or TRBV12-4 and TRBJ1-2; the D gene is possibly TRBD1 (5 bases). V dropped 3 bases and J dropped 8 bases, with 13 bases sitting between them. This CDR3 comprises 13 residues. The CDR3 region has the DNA TGTGCCAGCAGTTTCGGGGGGGAAGGCGGCTACACCTTC. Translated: CASSFGGEGGYTF.

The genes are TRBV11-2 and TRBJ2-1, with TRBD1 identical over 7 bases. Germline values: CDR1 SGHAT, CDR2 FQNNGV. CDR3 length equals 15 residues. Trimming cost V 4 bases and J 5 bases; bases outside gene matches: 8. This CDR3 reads CASSSGGILNNEQFF. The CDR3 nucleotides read TGTGCCAGCAGCTCAGGGGGAATCCTTAACAATGAGCAGTTCTTC.

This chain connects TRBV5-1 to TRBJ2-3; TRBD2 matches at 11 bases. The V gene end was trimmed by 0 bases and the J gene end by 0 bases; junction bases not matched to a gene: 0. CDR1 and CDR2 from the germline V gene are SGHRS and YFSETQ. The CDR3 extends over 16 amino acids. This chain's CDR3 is CASSLGTSGSTDTQYF. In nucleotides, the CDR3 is TGCGCCAGCAGCTTGGGGACTAGCGGGAGCACAGATACGCAGTATTTT. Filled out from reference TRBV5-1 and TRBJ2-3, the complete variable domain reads KAGVTQTPRYLIKTRGQQVTLSCSPISGHRSVSWYQQTPGQGLQFLFEYFSETQRNKGNFPGRFSGRQFSNSRSEMNVSTLELGDSALYLCASSLGTSGSTDTQYFGPGTRLTVL.

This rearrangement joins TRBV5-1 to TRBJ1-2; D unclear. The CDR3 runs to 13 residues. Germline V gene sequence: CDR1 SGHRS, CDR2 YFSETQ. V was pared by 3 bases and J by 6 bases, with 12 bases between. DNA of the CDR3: TGCGCCAGCAGCTCGGTAGCTCGACATGGCTACACCTTC. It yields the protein CASSSVARHGYTF.

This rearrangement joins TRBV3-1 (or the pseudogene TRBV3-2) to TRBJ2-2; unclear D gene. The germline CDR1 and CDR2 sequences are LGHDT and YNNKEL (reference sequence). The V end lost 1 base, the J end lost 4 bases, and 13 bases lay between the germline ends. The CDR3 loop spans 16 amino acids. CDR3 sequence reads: CASSQVPARGTGELFF. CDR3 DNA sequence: TGTGCCAGCAGCCAAGTTCCGGCCCGAGGCACCGGGGAGCTGTTTTTT.

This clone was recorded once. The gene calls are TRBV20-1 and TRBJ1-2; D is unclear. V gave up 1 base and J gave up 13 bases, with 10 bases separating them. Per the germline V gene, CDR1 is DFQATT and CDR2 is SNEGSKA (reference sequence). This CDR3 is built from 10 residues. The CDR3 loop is CSARVGPLTF. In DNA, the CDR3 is TGCAGTGCTAGAGTTGGGCCCCTCACCTTC.

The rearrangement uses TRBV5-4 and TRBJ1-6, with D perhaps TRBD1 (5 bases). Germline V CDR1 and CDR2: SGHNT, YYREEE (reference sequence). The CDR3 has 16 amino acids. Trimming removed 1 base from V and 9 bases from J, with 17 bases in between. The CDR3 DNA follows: TGTGCCAGCAGCTTGAATTCGCGTGGGGGGATTTCACCCCTCCACTTT. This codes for CASSLNSRGGISPLHF. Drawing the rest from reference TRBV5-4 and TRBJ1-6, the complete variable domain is ETGVTQSPTHLIKTRGQQVTLRCSSQSGHNTVSWYQQALGQGPQFIFQYYREEENGRGNFPPRFSGLQFPNYSSELNVNALELDDSALYLCASSLNSRGGISPLHFGNGTRLTVT.

The CDR3 is CAWSAHRGGNQPQHF. The CDR3 nucleotides read TGTGCCTGGAGTGCGCACAGGGGAGGCAATCAGCCCCAGCATTTT. The chain joins TRBV30 to TRBJ1-5, with 7 bases fitting TRBD1. CDR1 and CDR2 from the germline V gene are GTSNPN and SVGIG (reference sequence). V was clipped by 1 base and J by 2 bases; unmatched bases: 5. The CDR3 is made up of 15 amino acids.

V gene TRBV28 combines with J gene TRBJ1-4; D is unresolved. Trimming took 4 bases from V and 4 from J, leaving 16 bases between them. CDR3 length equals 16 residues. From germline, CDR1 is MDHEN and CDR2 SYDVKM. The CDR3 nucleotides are TGTGCCAGCAGTTCCGGCGTCCAGGCCTTTAATGAAAAACTGTTTTTT. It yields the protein CASSSGVQAFNEKLFF. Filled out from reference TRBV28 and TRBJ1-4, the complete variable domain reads DVKVTQSSRYLVKRTGEKVFLECVQDMDHENMFWYRQDPGLGLRLIYFSYDVKMKEKGDIPEGYSVSREKKERFSLILESASTNQTSMYLCASSSGVQAFNEKLFFGSGTQLSVL.

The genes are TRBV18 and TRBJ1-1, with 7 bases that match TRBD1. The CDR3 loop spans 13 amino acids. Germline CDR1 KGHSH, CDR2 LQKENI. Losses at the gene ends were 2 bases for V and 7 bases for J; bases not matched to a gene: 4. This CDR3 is CASSPNRDSEAFF. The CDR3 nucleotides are TGTGCCAGCTCACCAAACCGGGACAGTGAAGCTTTCTTT.

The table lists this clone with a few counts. Here the CDR3 reads CASSSPTSGAVYTQYF. CDR3 sequence (DNA): TGTGCCAGCAGCTCTCCAACTAGCGGGGCTGTGTATACGCAGTATTTT. The genes are TRBV7-3 and TRBJ2-3; 10 bases align to TRBD2. Germline V lookup: CDR1 SGHTA, CDR2 FQGTGA. V gave up 4 bases and J gave up 7 bases; unmatched junction bases: 11. The CDR3 extends over 16 amino acids.

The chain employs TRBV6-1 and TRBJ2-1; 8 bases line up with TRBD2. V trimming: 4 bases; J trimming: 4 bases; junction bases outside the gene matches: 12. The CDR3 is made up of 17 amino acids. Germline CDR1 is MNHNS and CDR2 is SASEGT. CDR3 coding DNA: TGTGCCAGCAGTGCCCCCTCCGGGGGGGCCCCTTACAATGAGCAGTTCTTC. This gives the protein CASSAPSGGAPYNEQFF.

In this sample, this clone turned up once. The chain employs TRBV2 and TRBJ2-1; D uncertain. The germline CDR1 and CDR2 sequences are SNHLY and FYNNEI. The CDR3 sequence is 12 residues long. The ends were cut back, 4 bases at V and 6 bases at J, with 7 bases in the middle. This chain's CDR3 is CASSGRGNEQFF. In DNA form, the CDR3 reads TGTGCCAGCAGTGGTCGAGGCAATGAGCAGTTCTTC. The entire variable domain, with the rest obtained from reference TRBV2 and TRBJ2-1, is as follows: EPEVTQTPSHQVTQMGQEVILRCVPISNHLYFYWYRQILGQKVEFLVSFYNNEISEKSEIFDDQFSVERPDGSNFTLKIRSTKLEDSAMYFCASSGRGNEQFFGPGTRLTVL.

CDR3 residues: CASSSRRPYYEQYF. The CDR3 DNA reads TGCGCCAGCAGCTCCCGGCGGCCTTACTACGAGCAGTACTTC. The chain uses TRBV5-1 and TRBJ2-7; no firm D call. CDR3 length: 14 residues. Germline assignment: CDR1 SGHRS and CDR2 YFSETQ. The V end was cut by 3 bases, the J end by 3 bases, with 13 bases between.

The CDR3, as DNA: TGTGCCAGCAGTTACTCGACCCGGGACAGCAAAGCTTTCTTT. Translating gives CASSYSTRDSKAFF. The chain is built from TRBV6-5 and TRBJ1-1, with TRBD1 matching over 7 bases. The germline V gene encodes CDR1 MNHEY and CDR2 SVGAGI. V trimming: 0 bases; J trimming: 9 bases; junction bases outside the gene matches: 7. The CDR3 has 14 residues.